This is a list of T cell receptor beta chains from one sample in a study of blood T cell repertoires in COVID-19. Libraries were prepared by immunoSEQ multiplex PCR; TCRdb keeps only in-frame clonotypes and omits some of them. The sample carries some 270,000 clones, about 86% recorded once. Specimen: PBMCs or T cells enriched from blood (not recorded which). The receptors come from a man over 45 who had recovered from COVID-19. Both conserved end residues are part of each CDR3. Each record gives: CDR3 length, J gene, D gene, V gene, clone size, CDR3 DNA, CDR3 protein. A D gene is named only where the DNA matches it firmly. A clone size is listed for some rows: how often the clone was seen (once, few, many), or a class if it is expanded.

14 | TRBJ2-7 | TRBD2 | TRBV10-3 | NA | TGTGCCATCAGTGAAACGGGACTAGTGGATGAGCAGTACTTC | CAISETGLVDEQYF
15 | TRBJ1-4 | NA | TRBV9 | few | TGTGCCAGCAGCTTAGAGGGACTGATTAATGAAAAACTGTTTTTT | CASSLEGLINEKLFF
11 | TRBJ1-2 | NA | TRBV9 | NA | TGTGCCAGCAGCGACTCCCATGGCTACACCTTC | CASSDSHGYTF
13 | TRBJ1-1 | NA | TRBV6-4 | once | TGTGCCAGCAGTCAAGAGACGGGGACTGAAGCTTTCTTT | CASSQETGTEAFF
16 | TRBJ1-5 | TRBD1 | TRBV15 | NA | TGTGCCACCAGCAGGGAAGGGGACAGTAGCAATCAGCCCCAGCATTTT | CATSREGDSSNQPQHF
16 | TRBJ2-2 | NA | TRBV21-1 | NA | TGTGCCAGCAGCACCCTGACTAGTACCGACACCGGGGAGCTGTTTTTT | CASSTLTSTDTGELFF
19 | TRBJ2-3 | TRBD2 | TRBV11-1 | NA | TGTGCCAGCAGCTTAGCAGCCCCAGGAGCGGGAGAAGGCGCAGATACGCAGTATTTT | CASSLAAPGAGEGADTQYF
17 | TRBJ1-5 | TRBD1 | TRBV7-2 | NA | TGTGCCAGCAGCCCAAGGACAGGGGTTGAGGCCTATCAGCCCCAGCATTTT | CASSPRTGVEAYQPQHF
15 | TRBJ2-1 | NA | TRBV6-2/TRBV6-3 | NA | TGTGCCAGCAGTTACTCACCACTAGCCCGCAATGAGCAGTTCTTC | CASSYSPLARNEQFF
13 | TRBJ2-2 | NA | TRBV12-5 | NA | TGTGCTAGTGTTCCGGCGAACACCGGGGAGCTGTTTTTT | CASVPANTGELFF
15 | TRBJ2-1 | NA | TRBV4-2 | once | TGTGCCAGCAGCCAACCCACTAGGGCCTACAATGAGCAGTTCTTC | CASSQPTRAYNEQFF
14 | TRBJ1-5 | NA | TRBV18 | NA | TGTGCCAGCTCACCAGTGTCCGGCAATCAGCCCCAGCATTTT | CASSPVSGNQPQHF
15 | TRBJ2-3 | NA | TRBV7-6 | NA | TGTGCCAGCAGCTTAGGTGGGGGGGCCACAGATACGCAGTATTTT | CASSLGGGATDTQYF
13 | TRBJ1-1 | NA | TRBV30 | few | TGTGCCTGGTCTAGGACAGCGAACACTGAAGCTTTCTTT | CAWSRTANTEAFF
14 | TRBJ2-7 | NA | TRBV19 | NA | TGTGCCAGTAGTATGAGAGACGGGAGATACGAGCAGTACTTC | CASSMRDGRYEQYF
17 | TRBJ1-5 | NA | TRBV15 | NA | TGTGCCACCAGCAGTCAGGTCAGGGGCCTGTCGAATCAGCCCCAGCATTTT | CATSSQVRGLSNQPQHF
14 | TRBJ2-7 | TRBD1 | TRBV5-1 | NA | TGCGCCAGCAGCCTAAACACAGGGGCCTACGAGCAGTACTTC | CASSLNTGAYEQYF
15 | TRBJ1-2 | TRBD1 | TRBV28 | few | TGTGCCAGCAGTTTAGTTCGCAGGGGGCATCAAGGCTACACCTTC | CASSLVRRGHQGYTF
14 | TRBJ1-1 | TRBD1 | TRBV7-9 | NA | TGTGCCAGCAGCTGGGGACAGGCGCCCGGTGAGGCTTTCTTT | CASSWGQAPGEAFF
19 | TRBJ2-3 | TRBD1 | TRBV5-1 | NA | TGCGCCAGCAGCGGGGTGGGGGACAGGGACAGACTAGCTTCAGATACGCAGTATTTT | CASSGVGDRDRLASDTQYF
13 | TRBJ1-1 | TRBD1 | TRBV29-1 | NA | TGCAGCGTGACACAGGGGGGGAACACTGAAGCTTTCTTT | CSVTQGGNTEAFF
15 | TRBJ1-4 | NA | TRBV6-5 | NA | TGTGCCAGCAGCCCACAGGGACCGCTAAATGAAAAACTGTTTTTT | CASSPQGPLNEKLFF
15 | TRBJ1-6 | NA | TRBV7-2 | NA | TGTGCCAGCAGCTCCAGCTCAGGGATCGATTCACCCCTCCACTTT | CASSSSSGIDSPLHF
17 | TRBJ2-2 | NA | TRBV21-1 | NA | TGTGCCAGCAGCAAGGGGGGACAGGGGATGAACACCGGGGAGCTGTTTTTT | CASSKGGQGMNTGELFF
14 | TRBJ2-7 | NA | TRBV7-2 | NA | TGTGCCAGCAGCTCACCCCACAGGTCCTACGAGCAGTACTTC | CASSSPHRSYEQYF
16 | TRBJ2-7 | TRBD2 | TRBV15 | NA | TGTGCCACCAGCAGAGTTAGCGGGAGGGGCGAGAACGAGCAGTACTTC | CATSRVSGRGENEQYF
19 | TRBJ2-5 | NA | TRBV7-9 | NA | TGTGCCAGCAGCCCTACACCCGGTGGGGGGTGGTCTGTTACGGAGACCCAGTACTTC | CASSPTPGGGWSVTETQYF
15 | TRBJ2-6 | NA | TRBV6-5 | NA | TGTGCCAGCAGTTACACAGCATCGGGGGCCAACGTCCTGACTTTC | CASSYTASGANVLTF
16 | TRBJ2-7 | TRBD2 | TRBV27 | NA | TGTGCCAGCAGTCGAAGACTAGCGGCCGTCTCCTACGAGCAGTACTTC | CASSRRLAAVSYEQYF
13 | TRBJ2-7 | NA | TRBV19 | NA | TGTGCCAGTAGTGCGGGACTTCTCTACGAGCAGTACTTC | CASSAGLLYEQYF
16 | TRBJ2-2 | NA | TRBV5-4 | NA | TGTGCCAGCAGCTTTAATCGGGGTGTTGACACCGGGGAGCTGTTTTTT | CASSFNRGVDTGELFF